A single sample gave rise to the 10 T cell receptor beta chains below, sequenced in a study of PD-1 blockade in classical Hodgkin lymphoma. The table came from immunoSEQ multiplex PCR; TCRdb's copy has only in-frame clones and leaves some out. Here the sample spans tens of thousands of clones, around 82% being singletons. The time point: cycle 4 day 1 (C4D1), after 6 weeks of nivolumab. Every single patient, without exception, relapsed after autologous stem cell transplantation, and brentuximab vedotin exposure varied. The source was peripheral blood mononuclear cells (PBMCs), collected before the fourth cycle of nivolumab. These receptors all come from a human donor with classical Hodgkin lymphoma.

The chain carries TRBV7-2 and TRBJ2-1; D remains ambiguous. The CDR3 loop spans 12 amino acids. In germline, CDR1 is SGHTA, CDR2 FQGNSA. Trimming took off 3 bases at V and 5 bases at J, with 5 bases between the two ends. The chain's CDR3 is CASSFYNNEQFF. CDR3 sequence (DNA): TGTGCCAGCAGCTTTTATAACAATGAGCAGTTCTTC. The whole variable domain, filled in from reference TRBV7-2 and TRBJ2-1, reads GAGVSQSPSNKVTEKGKDVELRCDPISGHTALYWYRQSLGQGLEFLIYFQGNSAPDKSGLPSDRFSAERTGGSVSTLTIQRTQQEDSAVYLCASSFYNNEQFFGPGTRLTVL.

This rearrangement joins TRBV19 to TRBJ2-1; 8 nucleotides match TRBD2. The germline CDR1 and CDR2 sequences are LNHDA and SQIVND (reference sequence). This CDR3 has 15 residues. V gave up 3 bases and J gave up 4 bases; unmatched junction bases: 5. The CDR3 is CASSIRAGDYNEQFF. The CDR3 DNA sequence: TGTGCCAGTAGTATTAGAGCGGGGGATTACAATGAGCAGTTCTTC.

The J gene is TRBJ1-5, the V gene TRBV10-3, with no clear D. CDR3 size: 13 residues. Germline-derived CDR1 and CDR2 are ENHRY and SYGVKD. V was shortened by 2 bases and J by 0 bases, with 2 bases between the two germline ends. The CDR3 sequence is CAISEVSNQPQHF. CDR3 nucleotides: TGTGCCATCAGTGAGGTTAGCAATCAGCCCCAGCATTTT.

V usage is TRBV7-9 and J usage is TRBJ1-1; D gene ambiguous. The CDR3 covers 14 residues. V was cut by 5 bases and J by 1 base, with 11 bases left in between. Per the germline V gene, CDR1 is SEHNR and CDR2 is FQNEAQ (reference sequence). The DNA for the CDR3 is TGTGCCAGCAGCCCCGTGCAGCGGAACACTGAAGCTTTCTTT. It specifies CASSPVQRNTEAFF.

This chain uses TRBV9 with TRBJ2-5; D uncertain. The CDR3 has 16 residues. Germline CDR1 and CDR2: SGDLS and YYNGEE. V lost 0 bases and J 5 bases, leaving 17 bases between the germline ends. The CDR3 spells CASSVVPVLPAETQYF. CDR3 nucleotides: TGTGCCAGCAGCGTAGTACCCGTCCTCCCGGCGGAGACCCAGTACTTC.

The V and J genes are TRBV18 and TRBJ2-7, with 9 positions matching TRBD1. With V trimmed by 4 bases and J by 7 bases, 14 bases remained unmatched. CDR3 length: 16 amino acids. CDR1 is KGHSH and CDR2 is LQKENI in the germline V gene. The CDR3: CASSRSGTGIIEEQYF. The CDR3 bases are TGTGCCAGCTCACGTTCCGGGACAGGGATTATTGAAGAGCAGTACTTC. Combining the CDR3 with reference TRBV18 and TRBJ2-7 gives the whole variable domain NAGVMQNPRHLVRRRGQEARLRCSPMKGHSHVYWYRQLPEEGLKFMVYLQKENIIDESGMPKERFSAEFPKEGPSILRIQQVVRGDSAAYFCASSRSGTGIIEEQYFGPGTRLTVT.

V gene TRBV19 combines with J gene TRBJ1-5; the D gene is possibly TRBD1 (5 bases). The V gene lost 7 bases and the J gene lost 2 bases, with 15 bases spanning the gap. The CDR3 extends over 15 amino acids. CDR1 is LNHDA, CDR2 SQIVND, per germline (reference sequence). The CDR3 here is CASTWGRAGNQPQHF. CDR3 DNA: TGTGCCAGTACCTGGGGCCGAGCGGGCAATCAGCCCCAGCATTTT.

The V and J genes are TRBV6-1 and TRBJ2-1; a weak D match, TRBD2 (5 bases). The CDR3 consists of 12 residues. Per the germline V gene, CDR1 is MNHNS and CDR2 is SASEGT. With 6 bases removed from V and 10 bases from J, the gap between germline ends came to 13 bases. The CDR3 nucleotides read TGTGCCAGCAGCCTAAACTCGGGGGAGCAGTTCTTC. Its translation: CASSLNSGEQFF.

CDR3 amino acids: CASSRSGTSADTQYF. DNA for the CDR3: TGTGCCAGCAGCCGCTCAGGGACATCGGCAGATACGCAGTATTTT. J is TRBJ2-3 and V is TRBV5-6, with a tentative D call TRBD1 (6 bases). This CDR3 is 15 amino acids long. V was cut by 4 bases and J by 4 bases, with 16 bases left in between. CDR1 and CDR2 from the germline V gene are SGHDT and YYEEEE.

This chain joins TRBV7-3 and TRBJ2-2; no clear D. The CDR3 is 14 amino acids. From germline, CDR1 is SGHTA and CDR2 FQGTGA. Trimming removed 2 bases at V and 3 bases at J, with 7 bases between. CDR3 in amino acids: CASSLYRDTGELFF. The DNA for the CDR3 is TGTGCCAGCAGCTTATATCGGGACACCGGGGAGCTGTTTTTT.